This is a list of T cell receptor beta chains from one sample in a study of vaccination effects on CD4 cells after COVID-19. The antigens of these receptors remain unknown. Generated by immunoSEQ multiplex PCR, the TCRdb table keeps only in-frame clones and is missing some. Altogether 37,000 or so clones are present, less than 70% being singletons, with the ten largest covering under 15%. Sequenced here: CD4+ T cells from PBMCs cultured with HCoV-OC43 spike peptides, sampled before COVID-19 vaccination. The receptors derive from a human donor who received a COVID-19 vaccine. Each CDR3 is given with its conserved first and last residue.

TRBV6-6	TRBJ1-1	CASSYGRNTEAFF
TRBV19	TRBJ2-7	CASTPTSGRAYEQYF
TRBV7-2	TRBJ2-3	CASSSLPGLAISTDTQYF
TRBV30	TRBJ1-2	CAWSVTQTYGYTF
TRBV2	TRBJ1-2	CASRRTGFYGYTF
TRBV5-4	TRBJ2-7	CASSSGQGAGEQYF
TRBV30	TRBJ2-5	CAWSLRNSETQYF
TRBV27	TRBJ1-6	CASSSAPAYNSPLHF
TRBV20-1	TRBJ2-7	CSASGTSVAYEQYF
TRBV3-1/TRBV3-2	TRBJ2-1	CASGTGGRNEQFF